These 4 T cell receptor beta chains were all obtained from the same sample, sequenced in a study of T cells in Graves' hyperthyroidism and ophthalmopathy. The CDR3 regions of TCR beta were amplified from RNA transcripts. An initial round of RT-PCR targeting the TCR CDR3 relied on the HTBI primer set. TCRdb re-called the multiplex PCR reads through MiXCR, storing one row per CDR3 protein. The data contain 350,000 to 450,000 distinct CDR3 sequences, 17% of them seen just once; the ten biggest clones take up 34%. The sequenced sample was blood. The receptors were gathered from a woman between 25 and 40 years old with Graves' hyperthyroidism that later progressed to Graves' ophthalmopathy.

This clonotype was observed many times. The chain is built from TRBV5-1 and TRBJ2-7; the D is unclear. CDR1 SGHRS and CDR2 YFSETQ come from the germline V gene. V lost 5 bases and J lost 8, with 17 bases in between. The CDR3 is made up of 13 amino acids. The CDR3 sequence is CASSSGEAAKQYF. As DNA, the CDR3 is TGCGCCAGCAGTTCTGGTGAGGCAGCCAAGCAGTACTTC.

The CDR3 spells CASSSAGQGPYEQYF. CDR3 bases: TGTGCCAGCAGCTCCGCGGGACAGGGGCCCTACGAGCAGTACTTC. The J gene is TRBJ2-7, the V gene TRBV7-9; 10 bases agree with TRBD1. Germline assignment: CDR1 SEHNR and CDR2 FQNEAQ (reference sequence). Trimming cost V 4 bases and J 2 bases; bases outside gene matches: 5. The CDR3 is made up of 15 amino acids. Full variable domain (outside the CDR3, taken from reference TRBV7-9 and TRBJ2-7): DTGVSQNPRHKITKRGQNVTFRCDPISEHNRLYWYRQTLGQGPEFLTYFQNEAQLEKSRLLSDRFSAERPKGSFSTLEIQRTEQGDSAMYLCASSSAGQGPYEQYFGPGTRLTVT.

This clonotype was counted many times. V and J are TRBV2 and TRBJ1-1; D unclear. V gave up 7 bases and J gave up 3 bases, with 18 bases separating them. CDR3 length equals 15 residues. Per the germline V gene, CDR1 is SNHLY and CDR2 is FYNNEI. The CDR3, as DNA: TGTGCCAGCATTGAGATAGGGTTTGTGGACACTGAAGCTTTCTTT. Translated, it gives CASIEIGFVDTEAFF. The whole variable domain, remainder taken from reference TRBV2 and TRBJ1-1, is EPEVTQTPSHQVTQMGQEVILRCVPISNHLYFYWYRQILGQKVEFLVSFYNNEISEKSEIFDDQFSVERPDGSNFTLKIRSTKLEDSAMYFCASIEIGFVDTEAFFGQGTRLTVV.

This clonotype was observed a few times. The chain couples TRBV4-1 to TRBJ2-3; maybe TRBD2 (5 bases). The CDR3 extends over 16 amino acids. Per the germline V gene, CDR1 is MGHRA and CDR2 is YSYEKL. V was clipped by 4 bases and J by 4 bases, with 18 bases between them. CDR3 nucleotide sequence: TGCGCCAGCAGCCTCCAGCCCCTACCGGAGGCAGATACGCAGTATTTT. Translating it yields CASSLQPLPEADTQYF.